This T cell receptor (beta chain) was observed in a study of identifying expanded T cells in peripheral blood. This clone occurred once. Its specificity is unknown. Sequencing was performed with immunoSEQ multiplex PCR; in TCRdb, only in-frame clones are kept and a portion is missing. The sample lists roughly 130,000 clones, around nine tenths occurring once. Collection occurred without any documented infections or immune events in donors. The germline V gene encodes CDR1 SGHTA and CDR2 FQGNSA. V was pared by 6 bases and J by 9 bases, with 14 bases of the junction left unmatched. The CDR3 contains 15 residues. Study-wide results and caveats: Across healthy donors, higher total template counts meant significantly greater approximately 2-week count variance.

The rearrangement links TRBV7-2 to TRBJ1-3; 7 nucleotides line up with TRBD1. The sequence came from a person aged 18 to 69 in good health. Sequences were obtained from blood. CDR3 region: CASRVGGGDLGTIYF. As DNA, the CDR3 is TGTGCCAGCAGGGTTGGAGGGGGCGACTTAGGCACCATATATTTT.